These T cell receptor beta chains were read from a single sample in a study of Ad26.COV2.S vaccination and SARS-CoV-2 variants. Sequencing used immunoSEQ multiplex PCR; TCRdb keeps in-frame clones, though not all of them. The sample includes approximately 300,000 clones, around four fifths seen only once; the top ten take under 2.5%. The material sequenced was peripheral blood, taken in a trial of Ad26.COV2.S vaccine versus placebo. These receptor sequences come from a person between 18 and 65 years old who received the Ad26.COV2.S COVID-19 vaccine or a placebo. The CDR3 runs from the conserved cysteine through the conserved F or W. D genes are given only for firm matches. A row's size may be missing; if present it is once, few, many or a size class.

D gene | clone size | J gene | V gene | CDR3 DNA | CDR3 protein
. | . | TRBJ2-5 | TRBV24-1 | TGTGCCACCAGTGATCGCGGGGCTGAGACCCAGTACTTC | CATSDRGAETQYF
TRBD1 | . | TRBJ1-4 | TRBV6-5 | TGTGCCAGCAGTTTCGAGCCGGGACAGGGTAATGAAAAACTGTTTTTT | CASSFEPGQGNEKLFF
. | . | TRBJ2-7 | TRBV19 | TGTGCCAGTAGTATAGGTAACGGCGGATACGAGCAGTACTTC | CASSIGNGGYEQYF
. | . | TRBJ1-6 | TRBV10-1 | TGCGCCAGCAGGCAGGGTACGGATTCACCCCTCCACTTT | CASRQGTDSPLHF
. | . | TRBJ2-2 | TRBV5-1 | TGCGCCAGCAGCTTTGGGCCCAGGGGGGTCACCGGGGAGCTGTTTTTT | CASSFGPRGVTGELFF
. | . | TRBJ2-7 | TRBV4-1 | TGCGCCAGCAGCCAGGGGGACCCCGTCTCCTACGAGCAGTACTTC | CASSQGDPVSYEQYF
. | . | TRBJ1-2 | TRBV7-9 | TGTGCCAGCAGCGGGGGGCCTGTTGGCTACACCTTC | CASSGGPVGYTF
. | once | TRBJ2-1 | TRBV6-1 | TGTGCCAGCAGTGGGGGTCGCGCAAGATACCGCAATGAGCAGTTCTTC | CASSGGRARYRNEQFF
. | . | TRBJ1-1 | TRBV10-3 | TGTGCCACCAGGGAGAACACTGAAGCTTTCTTT | CATRENTEAFF
. | few | TRBJ2-2 | TRBV6-1 | TGTGCCAGCAGTGAAGCGCTTTTGGGGACCGGGGAGCTGTTTTTT | CASSEALLGTGELFF
. | . | TRBJ1-2 | TRBV2 | TGTGCCAGCAGTGAAAGGGGGTATGGCTACACCTTC | CASSERGYGYTF
. | . | TRBJ1-2 | TRBV6-2/TRBV6-3 | TGTGCCAGCAGTGGGGCAGGCGTCCTTCTTTATGGCTACACCTTC | CASSGAGVLLYGYTF
. | few | TRBJ1-6 | TRBV5-1 | TGCGCCAGCAGCTTGGAGGGGAATATATATAATTCACCCCTCCACTTT | CASSLEGNIYNSPLHF
TRBD1 | once | TRBJ1-2 | TRBV6-5 | TGTGCCAGCAGTTCGCCGGGACAGGGGAACTATGGCTACACCTTC | CASSSPGQGNYGYTF
. | few | TRBJ1-5 | TRBV19 | TGTGCCAGCAACCCGGCGGAGGGGATGAGGCAGCCCCAGCATTTT | CASNPAEGMRQPQHF
TRBD1 | . | TRBJ2-7 | TRBV15 | TGTGCCACAGCCGGGACAGGGGGCTACGAGCAGTACTTC | CATAGTGGYEQYF
TRBD1 | . | TRBJ2-7 | TRBV18 | TGTGCCAGCTCACCATCCGGACAGGTCGGCTACGAGCAGTACTTC | CASSPSGQVGYEQYF
TRBD1 | . | TRBJ1-1 | TRBV14 | TGTGCCAGCAGCCAACGGACAGGGGGCTCTACGGGGGGCACTGAAGCTTTCTTT | CASSQRTGGSTGGTEAFF
TRBD1 | . | TRBJ1-4 | TRBV12-3/TRBV12-4 | TGTGCCAGCCAGGGACAGGGGGATGAAAAACTGTTTTTT | CASQGQGDEKLFF
. | . | TRBJ1-5 | TRBV5-5 | TGTGCCAGCAGCACCGGGGCCGGTCAACCCCAGCATTTT | CASSTGAGQPQHF
. | . | TRBJ1-1 | TRBV12-3/TRBV12-4 | TGTGCCAGCAGTTTCAGGAACACTGAAGCTTTCTTT | CASSFRNTEAFF
. | . | TRBJ2-7 | TRBV2 | TGTGCCAGCAGTGAAATAGGGAACTACGAGCAGTACTTC | CASSEIGNYEQYF
. | few | TRBJ2-6 | TRBV6-6 | TGTGCCAGCAGTTACTTTTCGGCAGGTGGGGCCAACGTCCTGACTTTC | CASSYFSAGGANVLTF
. | . | TRBJ2-7 | TRBV20-1 | TGCAGTGCTAGAGATCTACTGCAGTACTTC | CSARDLLQYF
TRBD1 | once | TRBJ2-3 | TRBV24-1 | TGTGCCACCAGTGATAGGACAGGGGGAAGGGATACGCAGTATTTT | CATSDRTGGRDTQYF
TRBD1 | . | TRBJ2-2 | TRBV7-9 | TGTGCCAGCAGCGAAGGACAGGGGAACACCGGGGAGCTGTTTTTT | CASSEGQGNTGELFF
. | . | TRBJ1-1 | TRBV18 | TGTGCCAGCTCACCAGAGACGAACACTGAAGCTTTCTTT | CASSPETNTEAFF
. | . | TRBJ1-3 | TRBV27 | TGTGCCAGCAGTTTAACGAGTGGAAACACCATATATTTT | CASSLTSGNTIYF
. | . | TRBJ1-3 | TRBV12-3/TRBV12-4 | TGTGCCAGCAGGGGGGGGGTTGCCACCATATATTTT | CASRGGVATIYF
TRBD1 | . | TRBJ1-1 | TRBV19 | TGTGCCAGCGGGGACAGGGCAGTCACTGAAGCTTTCTTT | CASGDRAVTEAFF
TRBD1 | . | TRBJ1-5 | TRBV18 | TGTGCCAGCTCATCACAGGGGGCAAGCAATCAGCCCCAGCATTTT | CASSSQGASNQPQHF
TRBD2 | . | TRBJ2-3 | TRBV5-1 | TGCGCCAGCAGCTTGGACCCTAGCGGGGACACAGATACGCAGTATTTT | CASSLDPSGDTDTQYF
. | . | TRBJ1-2 | TRBV19 | TGTGCCAGTAGTATATCCGGCAGCGGCTACACCTTC | CASSISGSGYTF
. | . | TRBJ2-7 | TRBV19 | TGTGCCAGTAGTATAGGGACGGACTCCTACGAGCAGTACTTC | CASSIGTDSYEQYF
. | . | TRBJ2-7 | TRBV18 | TGTGCCAGCTCACCACAACAAATCGAGCAGTACTTC | CASSPQQIEQYF
. | . | TRBJ2-5 | TRBV18 | TGTGCCAGCTCACCAGGAGCGGGCGGGACCCCGATATATGAGACCCAGTACTTC | CASSPGAGGTPIYETQYF
. | . | TRBJ1-4 | TRBV5-1 | TGCGCCAGCAGCTTGGACCCCGCTGGGGGAGGGAAATCGTGGAAACTGTTTTTT | CASSLDPAGGGKSWKLFF
. | . | TRBJ1-2 | TRBV6-1 | TGTGCCAGCAGTCTGGGACGGGGCATCGATGGCTACACCTTC | CASSLGRGIDGYTF
. | . | TRBJ1-2 | TRBV5-4 | TGTGCCAGCAGCTTCTGGGGGGCTGTCTATGGCTACACCTTC | CASSFWGAVYGYTF
TRBD1 | . | TRBJ1-1 | TRBV28 | TGTGCCAGCAGTTTTCCCGAGACAGGGGTGATGACTGAAGCTTTCTTT | CASSFPETGVMTEAFF